These T cell receptor beta chains were read from a single sample in a study of neoadjuvant anti-PD-1 for oral cavity cancer. Assay: immunoSEQ multiplex PCR; the TCRdb copy retains only in-frame clones and omits some. The table lists roughly 16,000 clones, around 36% of them singletons. The material sequenced was tumor tissue, taken after nivolumab (anti-PD-1) treatment. The receptors here all came from a person between 40 and 80 years old with oral cavity squamous cell carcinoma. The CDR3 runs from the conserved cysteine through the conserved F or W. The order of the fields is CDR3 DNA, CDR3 protein, J gene, clone size, V gene, D gene. A D gene is named only where the DNA matches it firmly. Not all rows give a size; the values are once, few, many and, for expanded clones, a class.

cdr3_nt: TGTGCCAGCAGCTTGATAACTGGGTCGGGTTCACCCCTCCACTTT; cdr3_aa: CASSLITGSGSPLHF; j_call: TRBJ1-6; clone_size: few; v_call: TRBV13; d_call: NA
cdr3_nt: TGCGCCAGCAGCCATACTGGACAGCTGAACGTTCATGGCTACACCTTC; cdr3_aa: CASSHTGQLNVHGYTF; j_call: TRBJ1-2; clone_size: once; v_call: TRBV7-2; d_call: NA
cdr3_nt: TGTGCCAGCAGCTCACCCCCCCCACATAACTCCTACGAGCAGTACTTC; cdr3_aa: CASSSPPPHNSYEQYF; j_call: TRBJ2-7; clone_size: few; v_call: TRBV7-9; d_call: NA
cdr3_nt: TGCAGCGTGAAAACAGGGGGTAGCACTGAAGCTTTCTTT; cdr3_aa: CSVKTGGSTEAFF; j_call: TRBJ1-1; clone_size: NA; v_call: TRBV29-1; d_call: TRBD1
cdr3_nt: TGTGCCAGCAGTGCCCGTCAATGGGGCCCCTACGAGCAGTACTTC; cdr3_aa: CASSARQWGPYEQYF; j_call: TRBJ2-7; clone_size: NA; v_call: TRBV28; d_call: NA
cdr3_nt: TGTGCCAGCAGCATAATCCCAGGGTTAGGAAACACCATATATTTT; cdr3_aa: CASSIIPGLGNTIYF; j_call: TRBJ1-3; clone_size: NA; v_call: TRBV7-6; d_call: NA
cdr3_nt: TGTGCCAGCAGTCCCCTGCGCTACGAGCAGTACTTC; cdr3_aa: CASSPLRYEQYF; j_call: TRBJ2-7; clone_size: few; v_call: TRBV28; d_call: NA
cdr3_nt: TGCAGCGTGACCCTGACAGCGATCGGCAATCAGCCCCAGCATTTT; cdr3_aa: CSVTLTAIGNQPQHF; j_call: TRBJ1-5; clone_size: NA; v_call: TRBV29-1; d_call: NA
cdr3_nt: TGTGCCAGTAGTATACGGTCTGGGGCCAACGTCCTGACTTTC; cdr3_aa: CASSIRSGANVLTF; j_call: TRBJ2-6; clone_size: NA; v_call: TRBV19; d_call: NA
cdr3_nt: TGTGCCAGTAGGACAGGGGGCCTGAACACTGAAGCTTTCTTT; cdr3_aa: CASRTGGLNTEAFF; j_call: TRBJ1-1; clone_size: NA; v_call: TRBV19; d_call: TRBD1
cdr3_nt: TGTGCCAGCAATACAGGGTACAATGAGCAGTTCTTC; cdr3_aa: CASNTGYNEQFF; j_call: TRBJ2-1; clone_size: NA; v_call: TRBV2; d_call: NA
cdr3_nt: TGCGCCAGCAGCCAAGATCCCCCGGGACACCTAGCGGGGGGGCCACACGAGCAGTACTTC; cdr3_aa: CASSQDPPGHLAGGPHEQYF; j_call: TRBJ2-7; clone_size: NA; v_call: TRBV4-3; d_call: TRBD2
cdr3_nt: TGTGCCACCAGCATTGGGTCCGGGGGGGCCATAAAGACCCAGTACTTC; cdr3_aa: CATSIGSGGAIKTQYF; j_call: TRBJ2-5; clone_size: NA; v_call: TRBV15; d_call: TRBD2
cdr3_nt: TGTGCCAGCAGCCGAGAGGGACAGGGGACGTATGAGCAGTTCTTC; cdr3_aa: CASSREGQGTYEQFF; j_call: TRBJ2-1; clone_size: NA; v_call: TRBV4-2; d_call: TRBD1
cdr3_nt: TGTGCCAGCAGTCCCGGGACCGTCGGCACTGAAGCTTTCTTT; cdr3_aa: CASSPGTVGTEAFF; j_call: TRBJ1-1; clone_size: NA; v_call: TRBV28; d_call: NA
cdr3_nt: TGTGCCAGCTCACCCCAAGGGGTAGGGCTGATTCAAGAGACCCAGTACTTC; cdr3_aa: CASSPQGVGLIQETQYF; j_call: TRBJ2-5; clone_size: NA; v_call: TRBV18; d_call: NA
cdr3_nt: TGTGCCAGCAGTTTATTGGCCCGGGGAGGGGGCATGAACACTGAAGCTTTCTTT; cdr3_aa: CASSLLARGGGMNTEAFF; j_call: TRBJ1-1; clone_size: NA; v_call: TRBV28; d_call: TRBD1
cdr3_nt: TGCAGCGTTGAACGGAGTTATGGCTACACCTTC; cdr3_aa: CSVERSYGYTF; j_call: TRBJ1-2; clone_size: NA; v_call: TRBV29-1; d_call: NA
cdr3_nt: TGTGCCACCATCAATAGCGGGGGCCCTAACACCGGGGAGCTGTTTTTT; cdr3_aa: CATINSGGPNTGELFF; j_call: TRBJ2-2; clone_size: few; v_call: TRBV15; d_call: TRBD2
cdr3_nt: TGCAGCGTTGGGGGCAGAACTAATGAAAAACTGTTTTTT; cdr3_aa: CSVGGRTNEKLFF; j_call: TRBJ1-4; clone_size: few; v_call: TRBV29-1; d_call: NA
cdr3_nt: TGTGCCAGCAGCTCCGGACTAGCGAGCTACGAGCAGTACTTC; cdr3_aa: CASSSGLASYEQYF; j_call: TRBJ2-7; clone_size: NA; v_call: TRBV2; d_call: TRBD2